The sequence of this T cell receptor (beta chain) was determined in a study of shared clonotypes between healthy human individuals. With 1 base removed from V and 4 bases from J, the gap between germline ends came to 8 bases. From germline, CDR1 is SGHAT and CDR2 FQNNGV. This CDR3 contains 13 residues. Donors had no recently reported acute infections or vaccinations and were HIV-negative. A CD45RA+ naive subset and a CD45RA-negative memory subset were split from CD4+ cells. General study points: Compared with clonotypes that all four donors shared, non-shared clonotypes had lower generation probabilities. Memory subsets generally showed smaller estimated richness than naive subsets did.

The assay was immunoSEQ multiplex PCR, and TCRdb's table has in-frame clones only and misses some. This sample has 2 million to 2.5 million clones, with approximately 94% found just once. This clone was seen once. What it recognizes is unknown. The same CDR3 arises from other DNA sequences in this sample as well. This chain connects TRBV11-2 to TRBJ2-7; unclear D gene. Material for sequencing was naive CD4+ T cells sorted from blood. Documented subset: CD45RA+ positively selected. The source is a man aged 18-30 years in good health. The CDR3, as DNA: TGTGCCAGCAGCTTAGTGGAAGGATACGAGCAGTACTTC. This translates into CASSLVEGYEQYF. The full variable domain, completed using reference TRBV11-2 and TRBJ2-7, is EAGVAQSPRYKIIEKRQSVAFWCNPISGHATLYWYQQILGQGPKLLIQFQNNGVVDDSQLPKDRFSAERLKGVDSTLKIQPAKLEDSAVYLCASSLVEGYEQYFGPGTRLTVT.